The 16 T cell receptor beta chains listed next were all sequenced from one sample in a study of CD8 T cells in ankylosing spondylitis. TCRdb re-called the 5' RACE reads through MiXCR, storing one row per CDR3 protein. The sample carries under 400,000 distinct CDR3 sequences, under 14% recorded once. Sequenced input: blood, either unsorted or a sorted T cell fraction (not recorded which). The receptors were sampled from a female donor with ankylosing spondylitis or in good health (not recorded which).

This clonotype was picked up many times. The chain has TRBV5-1 and TRBJ2-7, with D perhaps matching TRBD1 (6 bases). Germline-derived CDR1 and CDR2 are SGHRS and YFSETQ. This CDR3 is built from 17 residues. The V end was cut by 2 bases, the J end by 2 bases, with 20 bases between. In DNA form, the CDR3 reads TGCGCCAGCAGCTTTAATGGACCGACAGGAAAGGCCTACGAGCAGTACTTC. This translates into CASSFNGPTGKAYEQYF.

The CDR3 loop is CATERGVRSDTDTQYF. The DNA for the CDR3 is TGTGCCACCGAGCGGGGGGTCAGATCAGACACAGATACGCAGTATTTT. The chain links TRBV6-2 or TRBV6-3 to TRBJ2-3; 9 bases line up with TRBD2. The germline V gene has CDR1 MNHEY and CDR2 SVGEGT. After removal of 10 bases from V and 2 bases from J, the junction contained 13 bases not matched to a gene. The CDR3 totals 16 residues.

This clonotype was recorded at least ten times. This chain joins TRBV3-1 and TRBJ1-1; D is possibly TRBD1 (5 bases). V was cut by 4 bases and J by 6 bases, with 9 bases left in between. The CDR3 is made up of 12 amino acids. In germline, CDR1 is LGHDT, CDR2 YNNKEL (reference sequence). The DNA of the CDR3 is TGTGCCAGCAGCCTAGGGACGGCTGAAGCTTTCTTT. This encodes CASSLGTAEAFF.

This clonotype appeared many times. The V call is TRBV29-1, the J call TRBJ1-1; no clear D gene. V shed 7 bases and J shed 0 bases, with 9 bases lying between them. CDR3 length: 12 amino acids. Germline CDR1 reads SQVTM; CDR2 reads ANQGSEA. CDR3: CSGKVMNTEAFF. CDR3 DNA sequence: TGCAGCGGAAAAGTGATGAACACTGAAGCTTTCTTT. The full variable domain, completed using reference TRBV29-1 and TRBJ1-1, is SAVISQKPSRDICQRGTSLTIQCQVDSQVTMMFWYRQQPGQSLTLIATANQGSEATYESGFVIDKFPISRPNLTFSTLTVSNMSPEDSSIYLCSGKVMNTEAFFGQGTRLTVV.

Written as DNA, the CDR3 is TGTGCCAGCGGCCCAGACAGTCGCTCCTATAATTCACCCCTCCACTTT. Translation: CASGPDSRSYNSPLHF. This chain connects TRBV6-1 to TRBJ1-6; TRBD1 might be the D (5 bases). Trimming took off 8 bases at V and 0 bases at J, with 14 bases between the two ends. This CDR3 has 16 residues. Germline V gene data show CDR1 as MNHNS and CDR2 as SASEGT.

This clonotype occurred many times. This chain connects TRBV28 to TRBJ2-3; TRBD2 matches 7 bases. Germline V gene data show CDR1 as MDHEN and CDR2 as SYDVKM. V dropped 3 bases and J dropped 8; count of bases not matched to a gene: 8. The CDR3 sequence is 14 residues long. This chain's CDR3 is CASSFLADPSTQYF. CDR3 DNA: TGTGCCAGCAGTTTCCTAGCGGACCCTTCTACGCAGTATTTT.

V and J are TRBV20-1 and TRBJ2-5; TRBD2 matches at 7 bases. With V trimmed by 1 base and J by 0 bases, 8 bases remained unmatched. Germline CDR1 DFQATT, CDR2 SNEGSKA (reference sequence). This CDR3 comprises 16 residues. DNA for the CDR3: TGCAGTGCTAGAGTACTCAAACGGGAGGACCAAGAGACCCAGTACTTC. Protein: CSARVLKREDQETQYF.

This chain connects TRBV5-1 to TRBJ2-2; D uncertain. The ends were cut back, 3 bases at V and 1 base at J, with 10 bases in the middle. This CDR3 comprises 15 residues. Per germline, CDR1 SGHRS and CDR2 YFSETQ. Here the CDR3 DNA reads TGCGCCAGCAGCTGGCCCTACAAGAACACCGGGGAGCTGTTTTTT. This encodes CASSWPYKNTGELFF. The full variable domain, rest sourced from reference TRBV5-1 and TRBJ2-2, is KAGVTQTPRYLIKTRGQQVTLSCSPISGHRSVSWYQQTPGQGLQFLFEYFSETQRNKGNFPGRFSGRQFSNSRSEMNVSTLELGDSALYLCASSWPYKNTGELFFGEGSRLTVL.

This clonotype occurred many times. The chain couples TRBV20-1 to TRBJ2-7, with D possibly being TRBD1 (6 bases). CDR1 and CDR2 (germline): DFQATT, SNEGSKA (reference sequence). This CDR3 is 14 amino acids long. CDR3 sequence reads: CSATRDTGRREQYF. In DNA form, the CDR3 reads TGCAGCGCGACCAGAGATACAGGGCGGCGCGAGCAGTACTTC.

This clonotype was observed many times. This rearrangement joins TRBV6-5 to TRBJ2-7, with 7 bases identical to TRBD1. The V gene end was trimmed by 0 bases and the J gene end by 5 bases; junction bases not matched to a gene: 7. This CDR3 spans 15 amino acids. Per germline, CDR1 MNHEY and CDR2 SVGAGI. CDR3 loop: CASSYSRDRDHEQYF. The CDR3 nucleotides read TGTGCCAGCAGTTACTCTCGAGACAGGGACCACGAGCAGTACTTC.

This clonotype appeared many times. This chain connects TRBV6-1 to TRBJ2-2, with 12 bases lining up with TRBD2. The CDR3 has 16 amino acids. V trimming: 6 bases; J trimming: 4 bases; junction bases outside the gene matches: 6. Per germline, CDR1 MNHNS and CDR2 SASEGT. The CDR3 DNA sequence: TGTGCCAGCAGCCCCGGACTAGCGGGGACCACCGGGGAGCTGTTTTTT. Its protein is CASSPGLAGTTGELFF.

At least ten counts were recorded for this clonotype. This sequence joins TRBV29-1 and TRBJ2-5; a weak D match, TRBD1 (6 bases). Trimming left V 4 bases short and J 5 bases short, with 14 bases between. The CDR3 has 13 amino acids. The germline CDR1 and CDR2 sequences are SQVTM and ANQGSEA. The CDR3: CSVVTTGWETQYF. In nucleotides, the CDR3 is TGCAGCGTTGTGACGACAGGCTGGGAGACCCAGTACTTC.

In its sample, this clonotype was seen many times. The chain recombines TRBV7-8 with TRBJ1-2, with 7 bases matching TRBD1. Germline CDR1 and CDR2: SGHVS and FQNEAQ. The CDR3 consists of 17 residues. The V and J ends lost 4 bases and 4 bases, in that order; junction bases with no gene match: 15. The CDR3 loop is CASSSQGPREKPYGYTF. CDR3 DNA sequence: TGTGCCAGCAGCTCACAGGGGCCAAGAGAAAAACCCTATGGCTACACCTTC.

The chain uses TRBV5-1 and TRBJ2-1; D is perhaps TRBD2 (6 bases). The CDR3 sequence is 16 residues long. The germline V gene has CDR1 SGHRS and CDR2 YFSETQ. Trimming removed 4 bases from V and 4 bases from J, with 18 bases in between. The CDR3 here is CASSTLGGAVYNEQFF. The CDR3 nucleotides are TGCGCCAGCAGCACCCTCGGCGGGGCGGTTTACAATGAGCAGTTCTTC. The complete variable domain, with remaining parts taken from reference TRBV5-1 and TRBJ2-1, reads KAGVTQTPRYLIKTRGQQVTLSCSPISGHRSVSWYQQTPGQGLQFLFEYFSETQRNKGNFPGRFSGRQFSNSRSEMNVSTLELGDSALYLCASSTLGGAVYNEQFFGPGTRLTVL.

This clonotype was seen many times. The rearrangement uses TRBV20-1 and TRBJ2-7; D might be TRBD1 (6 bases). V lost 5 bases and J lost 5, with 16 bases in between. There are 13 residues in the CDR3. CDR1 and CDR2 from the germline V gene are DFQATT and SNEGSKA (reference sequence). The CDR3 reads CSADQGYGNEQYF. The CDR3 DNA is TGCAGTGCTGACCAGGGGTACGGTAACGAGCAGTACTTC.

The CDR3 DNA sequence: TGCGCCAGCAGCCAAGAATCCCCGCCTTCCACCCTCACCACCGGGGAGCTGTTTTTT. The encoded protein is CASSQESPPSTLTTGELFF. The rearrangement links TRBV4-3 to TRBJ2-2; D remains ambiguous. The germline V gene has CDR1 LGHNA and CDR2 YSLEER. There are 19 residues in the CDR3. V was shortened by 0 bases and J by 4 bases, with 21 bases between the two germline ends.